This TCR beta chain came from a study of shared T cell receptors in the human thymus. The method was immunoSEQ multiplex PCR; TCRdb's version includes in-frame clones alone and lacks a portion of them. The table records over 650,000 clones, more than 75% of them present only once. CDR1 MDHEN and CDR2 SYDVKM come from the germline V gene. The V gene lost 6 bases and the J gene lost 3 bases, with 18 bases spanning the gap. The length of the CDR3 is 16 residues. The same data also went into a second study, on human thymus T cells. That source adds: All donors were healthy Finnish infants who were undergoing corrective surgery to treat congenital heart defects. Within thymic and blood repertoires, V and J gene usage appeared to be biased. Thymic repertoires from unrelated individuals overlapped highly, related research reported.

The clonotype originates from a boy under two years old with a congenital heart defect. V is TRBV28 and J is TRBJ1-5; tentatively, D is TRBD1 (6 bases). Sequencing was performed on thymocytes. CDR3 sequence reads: CASSPSGTLVNQPQHF. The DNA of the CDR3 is TGTGCCAGCAGCCCGTCCGGGACACTCGTCAATCAGCCCCAGCATTTT.